The clone carrying this T cell receptor beta chain was seen only once. Its antigen is still unknown. Other DNA sequences in the sample encode the same CDR3. Vbeta (60) and Jbeta (13) primers were used in the PCR. TCRdb's copy holds only in-frame clones and misses some; the assay was immunoSEQ multiplex PCR. This sample has roughly 230,000 clones, with around nine tenths found just once. The data stem from a study of cytomegalovirus exposure and HLA in healthy donors. Points from the study as a whole: While the bulk of TCR sequences proved rare, some public TCRs turned up in many donors. In an earlier analysis, most TCR beta V segments were productive about 87% or about 30% of the time. In a later analysis, TCR association rates varied by HLA locus: DRB1 most, HLA-C fewest.

CDR1 SGDLS and CDR2 YYNGEE come from the germline V gene. With 0 bases clipped from V and 3 bases from J, the junction kept 2 bases outside the gene matches. The CDR3 has 15 residues. The receptor was derived from a girl aged 2 to 9 in good health and CMV-seronegative. Sequencing input: PBMCs. V gene TRBV9 combines with J gene TRBJ2-2, with 7 bases that match TRBD2. The CDR3 DNA is TGTGCCAGCAGCGTAGTTGCGGGGGACACCGGGGAGCTGTTTTTT. This encodes CASSVVAGDTGELFF.